The clone carrying this T cell receptor (beta chain) was counted only a few times. Its antigen is not identified. A second PCR, run for about 6 to 12 cycles, used a sample-barcoded 5' primer plus a J-beta primer mix. Researchers report that a template-switch adaptor with 12 random nucleotides tagged each cDNA molecule. TCRdb re-analysed the 5' RACE reads in MiXCR, keeping a single row per CDR3 protein. This sample has about a million distinct CDR3 sequences, with approximately 50% found just once. This entry comes from a study of blood T cells in healthy people across ages. Overall study results and limits: Not knowing donor CMV status may have confounded expanded clonotype changes. Among long-lived donors, naive CD4+ cells were more numerous and diversity higher than in aged donors.

The germline V gene has CDR1 SQVTM and CDR2 ANQGSEA. The J segment lost 0 bases and the V segment lost 5 bases, leaving 6 bases of the junction unmatched. The CDR3 is made up of 15 amino acids. The chain has TRBV29-1 and TRBJ1-2; 10 bases are a match to TRBD1. This TCR derives from a woman aged 55-75 years in good health. Specimen: blood. CDR3 coding DNA: TGCAGCGTTTGGACAGGGGGACTATCTAACTATGGCTACACCTTC. It specifies CSVWTGGLSNYGYTF.